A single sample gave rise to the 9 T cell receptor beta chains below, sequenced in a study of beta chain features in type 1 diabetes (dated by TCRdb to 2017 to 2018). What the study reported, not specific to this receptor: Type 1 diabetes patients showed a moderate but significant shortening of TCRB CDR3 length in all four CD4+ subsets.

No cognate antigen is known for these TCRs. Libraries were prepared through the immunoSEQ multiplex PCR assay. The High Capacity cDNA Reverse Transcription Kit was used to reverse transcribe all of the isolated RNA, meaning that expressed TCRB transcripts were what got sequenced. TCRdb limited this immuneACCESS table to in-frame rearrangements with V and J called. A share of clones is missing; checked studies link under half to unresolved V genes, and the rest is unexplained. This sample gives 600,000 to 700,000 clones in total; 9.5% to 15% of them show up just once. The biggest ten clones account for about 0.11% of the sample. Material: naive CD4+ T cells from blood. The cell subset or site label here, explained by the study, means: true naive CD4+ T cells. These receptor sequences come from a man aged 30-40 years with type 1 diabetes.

The chain's CDR3 is CASSYERQGANQPQHF. The CDR3 DNA sequence: TGTGCCAGCAGTTACGAGCGACAGGGGGCAAATCAGCCCCAGCATTTT. The chain joins TRBV6-6 to TRBJ1-5; 10 bases are shared with TRBD1. Germline V gene data show CDR1 as MNHNY and CDR2 as SVGAGI (reference sequence). V lost 2 bases, J lost 4 bases, and 5 bases stayed unmatched. The CDR3 covers 16 residues.

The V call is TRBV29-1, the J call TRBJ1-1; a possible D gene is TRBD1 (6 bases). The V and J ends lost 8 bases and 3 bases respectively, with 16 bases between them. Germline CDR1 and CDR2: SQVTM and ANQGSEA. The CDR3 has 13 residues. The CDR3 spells CSYRVLFDTEAFF. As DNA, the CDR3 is TGCAGCTACAGGGTCCTTTTCGACACTGAAGCTTTCTTT.

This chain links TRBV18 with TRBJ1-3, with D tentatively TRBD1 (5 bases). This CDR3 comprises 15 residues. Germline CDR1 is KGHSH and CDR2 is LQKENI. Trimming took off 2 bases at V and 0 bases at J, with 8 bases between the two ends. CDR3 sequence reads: CASSPKGSSGNTIYF. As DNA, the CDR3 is TGTGCCAGCTCACCAAAGGGGAGCTCTGGAAACACCATATATTTT.

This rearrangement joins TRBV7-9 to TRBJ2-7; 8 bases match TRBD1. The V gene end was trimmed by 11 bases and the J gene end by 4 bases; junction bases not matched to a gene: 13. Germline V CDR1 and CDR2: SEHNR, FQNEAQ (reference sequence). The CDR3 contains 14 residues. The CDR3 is CAGAPGQDFYEQYF. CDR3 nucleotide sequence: TGTGCCGGCGCGCCGGGACAGGACTTTTACGAGCAGTACTTC. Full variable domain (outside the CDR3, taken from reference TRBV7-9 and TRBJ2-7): DTGVSQNPRHKITKRGQNVTFRCDPISEHNRLYWYRQTLGQGPEFLTYFQNEAQLEKSRLLSDRFSAERPKGSFSTLEIQRTEQGDSAMYLCAGAPGQDFYEQYFGPGTRLTVT.

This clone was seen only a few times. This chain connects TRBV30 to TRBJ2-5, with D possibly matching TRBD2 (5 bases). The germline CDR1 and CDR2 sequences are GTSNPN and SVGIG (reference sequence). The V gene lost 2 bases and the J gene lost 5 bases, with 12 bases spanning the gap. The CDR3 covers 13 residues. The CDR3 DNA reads TGTGCCTGGAGTATCGGGGTGACGGAGACCCAGTACTTC. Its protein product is CAWSIGVTETQYF. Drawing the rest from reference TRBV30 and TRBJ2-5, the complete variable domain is SQTIHQWPATLVQPVGSPLSLECTVEGTSNPNLYWYRQAAGRGLQLLFYSVGIGQISSEVPQNLSASRPQDRQFILSSKKLLLSDSGFYLCAWSIGVTETQYFGPGTRLLVL.

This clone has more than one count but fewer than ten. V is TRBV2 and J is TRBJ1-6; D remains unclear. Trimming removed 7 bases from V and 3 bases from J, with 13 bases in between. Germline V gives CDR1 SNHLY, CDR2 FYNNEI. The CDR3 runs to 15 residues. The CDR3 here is CASNPDGFYNSPLHF. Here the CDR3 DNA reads TGTGCCAGCAACCCGGACGGGTTCTATAATTCACCCCTCCACTTT.

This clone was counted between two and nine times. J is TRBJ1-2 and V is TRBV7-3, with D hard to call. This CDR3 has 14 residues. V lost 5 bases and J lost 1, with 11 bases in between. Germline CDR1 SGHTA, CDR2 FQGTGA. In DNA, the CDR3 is TGTGCCAGCAGCCGCCCCCGTGTTAACTATGGCTACACCTTC. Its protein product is CASSRPRVNYGYTF.

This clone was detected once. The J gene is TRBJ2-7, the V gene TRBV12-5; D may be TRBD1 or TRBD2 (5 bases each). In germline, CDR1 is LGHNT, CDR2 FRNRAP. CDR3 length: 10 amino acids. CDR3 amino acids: CASGTNRDGV. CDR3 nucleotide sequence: TGTGCTAGTGGAACTAACCGGGACGGAGTC.

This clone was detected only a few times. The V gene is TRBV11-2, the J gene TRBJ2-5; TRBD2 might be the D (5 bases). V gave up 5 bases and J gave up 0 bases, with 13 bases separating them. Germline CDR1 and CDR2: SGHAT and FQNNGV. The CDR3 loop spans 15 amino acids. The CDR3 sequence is CASSPASSYQETQYF. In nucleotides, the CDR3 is TGTGCCAGCAGCCCGGCCTCTAGCTACCAAGAGACCCAGTACTTC.